This TCR beta chain was sequenced for a study of cytotoxic CD8 clonotypes in ibrutinib-treated CLL. For the study at large: Specimens for response were gathered following a median approximately 11 months of therapy, spanning 6 to 36.

Profiling relied on immunoSEQ multiplex PCR, and the TCRdb table lists in-frame clones only, not all of them. The sample lists some 170,000 clones, roughly 84% occurring once. Whole-study results and caveats: Age-matched healthy donor levels were exceeded by baseline clonality, which tracked circulating CD8+ T-cell counts.

Germline V gives CDR1 MGHRA, CDR2 YSYEKL. Trimming removed 1 base at V and 4 bases at J, with 14 bases between. The length of the CDR3 is 16 residues. On this clone: Its antigen is undetermined.

The origin of this receptor is a human donor with chronic lymphocytic leukemia. The sequencing used PBMCs, collected at disease progression, from a patient treated with ibrutinib. The chain carries TRBV4-1 and TRBJ2-1; D remains unclear. CDR3 in DNA: TGCGCCAGCAGCCAAGTAGGAGCCCCCTCTTACAATGAGCAGTTCTTC. Its translation: CASSQVGAPSYNEQFF.